What follows is one T cell receptor beta chain and its context. Its antigen is as yet unknown. Its ends do not fully match the called genes, so a read error is possible. Each CDR3 protein gets one entry after TCRdb re-called the reads with MiXCR. The data show about 740,000 distinct CDR3 sequences, 35% seen once. Germline CDR1 reads SGHTA; CDR2 reads FQGTGA. The CDR3 spans 15 residues. This entry is derived from a study of T cell repertoires in cytomegalovirus infection. In the study overall: The public TCR beta signatures pointed to both CMV infection and matching HLA type.

Findings and limits, study-wide: CMV-specific HLA-C-restricted TCR beta clonotypes dominated the ex vivo response. Individuals carrying CMV plus the relevant HLA were identified by cumulative frequency of public TCR beta families.

Sequences were obtained from PBMCs. The chain is built from TRBV7-3 and TRBJ2-1; 9 nucleotides match TRBD1. This TCR came from a human donor in good health (CMV status not recorded). Some clones in this sample may be carry-over from other donors' samples. As DNA, the CDR3 is TGTGCCAGCAGCAGGGGACAGGGAACCTACAAGGAGCATTTCTTC. Its protein product is CASSRGQGTYKEHFF.